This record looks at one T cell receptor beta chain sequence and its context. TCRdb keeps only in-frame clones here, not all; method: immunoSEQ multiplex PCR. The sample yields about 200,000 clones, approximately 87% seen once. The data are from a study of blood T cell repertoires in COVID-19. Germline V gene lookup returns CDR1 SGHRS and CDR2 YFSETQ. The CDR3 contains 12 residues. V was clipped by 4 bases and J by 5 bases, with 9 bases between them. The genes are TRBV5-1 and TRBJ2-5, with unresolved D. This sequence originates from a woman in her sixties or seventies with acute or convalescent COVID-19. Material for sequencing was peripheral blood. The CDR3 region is CASSRPRETQYF. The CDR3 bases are TGCGCCAGCAGCCGGCCGAGGGAGACCCAGTACTTC.